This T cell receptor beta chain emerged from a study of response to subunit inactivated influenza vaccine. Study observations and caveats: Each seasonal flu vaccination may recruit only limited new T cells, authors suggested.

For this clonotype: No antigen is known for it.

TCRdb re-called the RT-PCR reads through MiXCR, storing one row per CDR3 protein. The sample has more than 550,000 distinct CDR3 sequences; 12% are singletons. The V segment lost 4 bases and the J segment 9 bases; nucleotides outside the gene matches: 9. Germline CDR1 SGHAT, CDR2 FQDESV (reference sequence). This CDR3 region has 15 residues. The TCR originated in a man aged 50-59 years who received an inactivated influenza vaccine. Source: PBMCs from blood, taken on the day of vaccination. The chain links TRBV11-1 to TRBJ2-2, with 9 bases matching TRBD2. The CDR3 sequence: CASSSGLALNRELFF. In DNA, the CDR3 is TGTGCCAGCAGCTCCGGACTAGCGCTGAACAGGGAGCTGTTTTTT.